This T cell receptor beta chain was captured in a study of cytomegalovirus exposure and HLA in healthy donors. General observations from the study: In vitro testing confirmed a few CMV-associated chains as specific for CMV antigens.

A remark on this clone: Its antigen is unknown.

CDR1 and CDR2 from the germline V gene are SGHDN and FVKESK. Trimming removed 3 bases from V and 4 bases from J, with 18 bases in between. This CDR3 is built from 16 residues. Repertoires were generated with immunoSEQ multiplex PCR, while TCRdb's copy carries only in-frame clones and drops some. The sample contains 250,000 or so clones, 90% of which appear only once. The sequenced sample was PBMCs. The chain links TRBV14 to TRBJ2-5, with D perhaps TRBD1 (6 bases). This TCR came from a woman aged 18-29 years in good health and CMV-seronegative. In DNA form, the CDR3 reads TGTGCCAGCAGCCATACCTATACAGGGTTAGGAGAGACCCAGTACTTC. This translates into CASSHTYTGLGETQYF.